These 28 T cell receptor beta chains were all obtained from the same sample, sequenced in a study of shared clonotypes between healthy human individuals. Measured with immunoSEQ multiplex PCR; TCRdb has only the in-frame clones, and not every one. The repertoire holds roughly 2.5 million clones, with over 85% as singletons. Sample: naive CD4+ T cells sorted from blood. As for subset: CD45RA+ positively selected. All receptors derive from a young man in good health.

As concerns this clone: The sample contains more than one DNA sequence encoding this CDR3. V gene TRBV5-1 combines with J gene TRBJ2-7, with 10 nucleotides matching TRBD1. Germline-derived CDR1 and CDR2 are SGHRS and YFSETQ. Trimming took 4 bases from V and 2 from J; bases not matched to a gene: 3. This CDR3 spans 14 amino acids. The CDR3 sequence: CASSPGTGAYEQYF. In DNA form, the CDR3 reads TGCGCCAGCAGCCCCGGGACAGGGGCCTACGAGCAGTACTTC.

CDR3 bases: TGCGCCAGCAGTGAGGTGGACAGGGACTTCTCTGGAAACACCATATATTTT. This codes for CASSEVDRDFSGNTIYF. The chain is built from TRBV10-2 and TRBJ1-3; 8 bases line up with TRBD1. Trimming cost V 2 bases and J 0 bases; bases outside gene matches: 6. The CDR3 totals 17 residues. CDR1 is WSHSY and CDR2 is SAAADI in the germline V gene.

This CDR3 is CASSTQQGKALNEQFF. DNA of the CDR3: TGTGCCAGTAGTACACAACAGGGAAAGGCTCTCAATGAGCAGTTCTTC. The chain employs TRBV19 and TRBJ2-1; weak D call: TRBD1 (6 bases). The CDR3 has 16 amino acids. Germline-derived CDR1 and CDR2 are LNHDA and SQIVND (reference sequence). Trimming removed 4 bases from V and 6 bases from J, with 19 bases in between. Full variable domain (outside the CDR3, taken from reference TRBV19 and TRBJ2-1): DGGITQSPKYLFRKEGQNVTLSCEQNLNHDAMYWYRQDPGQGLRLIYYSQIVNDFQKGDIAEGYSVSREKKESFPLTVTSAQKNPTAFYLCASSTQQGKALNEQFFGPGTRLTVL.

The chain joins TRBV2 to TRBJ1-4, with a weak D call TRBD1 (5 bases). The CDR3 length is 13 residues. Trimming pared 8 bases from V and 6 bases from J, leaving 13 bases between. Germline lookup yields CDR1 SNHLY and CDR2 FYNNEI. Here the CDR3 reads CASGGQGYEKLFF. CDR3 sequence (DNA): TGTGCCAGCGGAGGGCAGGGATATGAAAAACTGTTTTTT.

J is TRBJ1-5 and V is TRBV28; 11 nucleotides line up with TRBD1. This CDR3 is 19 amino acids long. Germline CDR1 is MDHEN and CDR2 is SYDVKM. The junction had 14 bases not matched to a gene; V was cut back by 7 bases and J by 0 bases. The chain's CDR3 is CASTVAGTGGLYSNQPQHF. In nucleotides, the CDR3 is TGTGCCAGCACCGTAGCAGGGACAGGGGGTCTTTATAGCAATCAGCCCCAGCATTTT. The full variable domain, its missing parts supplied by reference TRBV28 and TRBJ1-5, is DVKVTQSSRYLVKRTGEKVFLECVQDMDHENMFWYRQDPGLGLRLIYFSYDVKMKEKGDIPEGYSVSREKKERFSLILESASTNQTSMYLCASTVAGTGGLYSNQPQHFGDGTRLSIL.

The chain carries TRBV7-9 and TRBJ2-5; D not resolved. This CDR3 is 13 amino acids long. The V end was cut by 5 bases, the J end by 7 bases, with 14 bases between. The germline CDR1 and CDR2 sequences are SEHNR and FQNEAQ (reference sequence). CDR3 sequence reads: CASSPDPRRTQYF. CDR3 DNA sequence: TGTGCCAGCAGCCCAGACCCCAGAAGGACCCAGTACTTC.

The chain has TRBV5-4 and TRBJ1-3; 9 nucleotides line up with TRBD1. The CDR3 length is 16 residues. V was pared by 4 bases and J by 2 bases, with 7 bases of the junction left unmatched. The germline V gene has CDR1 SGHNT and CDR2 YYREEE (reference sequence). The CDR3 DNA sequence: TGTGCCAGCAGCGGCCAGGGGGACAGGGCTGGAAACACCATATATTTT. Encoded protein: CASSGQGDRAGNTIYF.

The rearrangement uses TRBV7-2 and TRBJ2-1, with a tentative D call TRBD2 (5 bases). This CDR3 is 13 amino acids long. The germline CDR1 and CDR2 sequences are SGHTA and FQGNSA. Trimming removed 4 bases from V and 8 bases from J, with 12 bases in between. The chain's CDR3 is CASSSEVRDEQFF. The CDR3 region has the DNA TGTGCCAGCAGCTCGGAGGTTAGAGATGAGCAGTTCTTC. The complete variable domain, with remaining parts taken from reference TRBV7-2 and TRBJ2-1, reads GAGVSQSPSNKVTEKGKDVELRCDPISGHTALYWYRQSLGQGLEFLIYFQGNSAPDKSGLPSDRFSAERTGGSVSTLTIQRTQQEDSAVYLCASSSEVRDEQFFGPGTRLTVL.

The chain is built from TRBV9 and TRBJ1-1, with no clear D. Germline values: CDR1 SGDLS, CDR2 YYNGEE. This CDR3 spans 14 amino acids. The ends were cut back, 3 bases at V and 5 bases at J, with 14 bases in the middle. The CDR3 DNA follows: TGTGCCAGCAGCGCCTCCTTGGGAGGAACTGAAGCTTTCTTT. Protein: CASSASLGGTEAFF.

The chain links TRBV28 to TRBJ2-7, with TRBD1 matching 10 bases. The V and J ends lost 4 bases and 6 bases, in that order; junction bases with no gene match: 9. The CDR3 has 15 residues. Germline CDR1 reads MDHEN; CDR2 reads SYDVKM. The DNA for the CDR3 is TGTGCCAGCAGTTCAACCGGGACAGGGGCCCGCGAGCAGTACTTC. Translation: CASSSTGTGAREQYF.

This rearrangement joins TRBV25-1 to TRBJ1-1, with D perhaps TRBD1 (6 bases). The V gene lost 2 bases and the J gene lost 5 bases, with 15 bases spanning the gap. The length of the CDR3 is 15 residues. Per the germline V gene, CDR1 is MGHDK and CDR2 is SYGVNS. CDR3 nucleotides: TGTGCCAGCAGTGAAACCCTTACGACAGGTACTGAAGCTTTCTTT. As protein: CASSETLTTGTEAFF.

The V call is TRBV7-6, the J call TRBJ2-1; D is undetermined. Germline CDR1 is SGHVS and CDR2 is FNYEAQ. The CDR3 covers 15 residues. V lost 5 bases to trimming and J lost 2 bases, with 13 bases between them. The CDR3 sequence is CASSAIGGPYNEQFF. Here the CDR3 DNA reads TGTGCCAGCAGCGCTATCGGCGGTCCCTACAATGAGCAGTTCTTC.

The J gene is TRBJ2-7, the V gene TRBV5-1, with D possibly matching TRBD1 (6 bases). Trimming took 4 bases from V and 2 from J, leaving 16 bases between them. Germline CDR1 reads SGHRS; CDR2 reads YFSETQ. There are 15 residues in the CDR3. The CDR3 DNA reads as TGCGCCAGCAGCCAGAGAGGACAGTTCGCCTACGAGCAGTACTTC. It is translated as CASSQRGQFAYEQYF.

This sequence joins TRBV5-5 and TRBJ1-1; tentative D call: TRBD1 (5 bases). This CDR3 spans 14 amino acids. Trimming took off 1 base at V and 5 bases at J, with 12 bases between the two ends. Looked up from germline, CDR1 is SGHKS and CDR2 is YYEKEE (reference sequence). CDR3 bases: TGTGCCAGCAGCTTGACGGGGGGAAGGACTGAAGCTTTCTTT. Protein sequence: CASSLTGGRTEAFF.

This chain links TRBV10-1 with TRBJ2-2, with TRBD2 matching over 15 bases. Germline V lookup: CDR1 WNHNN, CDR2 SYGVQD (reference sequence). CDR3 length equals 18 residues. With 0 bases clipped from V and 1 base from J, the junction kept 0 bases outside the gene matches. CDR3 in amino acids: CASSESGLAGGNTGELFF. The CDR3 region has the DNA TGCGCCAGCAGTGAGTCGGGACTAGCGGGAGGGAACACCGGGGAGCTGTTTTTT.

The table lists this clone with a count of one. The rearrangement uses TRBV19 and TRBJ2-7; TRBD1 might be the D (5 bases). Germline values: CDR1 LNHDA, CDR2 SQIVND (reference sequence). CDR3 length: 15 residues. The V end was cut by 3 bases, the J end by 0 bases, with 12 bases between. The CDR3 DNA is TGTGCCAGTAGTATTCAGGGATATAACTCCTACGAGCAGTACTTC. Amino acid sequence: CASSIQGYNSYEQYF.

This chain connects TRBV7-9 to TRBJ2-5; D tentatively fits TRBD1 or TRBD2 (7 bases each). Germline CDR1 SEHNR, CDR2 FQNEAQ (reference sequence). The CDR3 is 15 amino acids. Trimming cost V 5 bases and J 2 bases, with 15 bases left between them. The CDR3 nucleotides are TGTGCCAGCAGCAGCGCCAGGGGGGGGCAAGAGACCCAGTACTTC. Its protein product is CASSSARGGQETQYF.

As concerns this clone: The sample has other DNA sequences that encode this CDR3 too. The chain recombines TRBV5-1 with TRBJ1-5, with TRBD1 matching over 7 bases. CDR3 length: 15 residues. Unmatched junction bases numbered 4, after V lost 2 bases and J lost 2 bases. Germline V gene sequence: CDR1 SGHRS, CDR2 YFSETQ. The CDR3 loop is CASSLEGTGNQPQHF. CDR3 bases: TGCGCCAGCAGCTTAGAAGGGACAGGCAATCAGCCCCAGCATTTT.

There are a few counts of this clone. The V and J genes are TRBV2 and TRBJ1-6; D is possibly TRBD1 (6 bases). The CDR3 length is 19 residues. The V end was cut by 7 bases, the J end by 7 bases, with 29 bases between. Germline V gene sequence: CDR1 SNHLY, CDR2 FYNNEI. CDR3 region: CASIEQNTGFIGRNSPLHF. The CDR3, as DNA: TGTGCCAGCATCGAACAGAACACAGGGTTCATCGGCCGCAATTCACCCCTCCACTTT. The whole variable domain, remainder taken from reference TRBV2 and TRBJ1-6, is EPEVTQTPSHQVTQMGQEVILRCVPISNHLYFYWYRQILGQKVEFLVSFYNNEISEKSEIFDDQFSVERPDGSNFTLKIRSTKLEDSAMYFCASIEQNTGFIGRNSPLHFGNGTRLTVT.

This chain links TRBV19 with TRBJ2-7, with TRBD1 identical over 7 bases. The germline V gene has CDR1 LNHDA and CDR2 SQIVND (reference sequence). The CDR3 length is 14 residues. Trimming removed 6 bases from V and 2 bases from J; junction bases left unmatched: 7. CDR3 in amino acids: CASRTTGATYEQYF. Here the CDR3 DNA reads TGTGCCAGTAGGACCACAGGGGCGACCTACGAGCAGTACTTC.

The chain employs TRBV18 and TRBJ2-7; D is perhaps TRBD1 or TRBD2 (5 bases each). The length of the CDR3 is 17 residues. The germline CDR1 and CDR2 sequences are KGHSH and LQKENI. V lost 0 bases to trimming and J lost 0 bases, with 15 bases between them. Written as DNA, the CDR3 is TGTGCCAGCTCACCACCTTACGGGACCACAGCCTCCTACGAGCAGTACTTC. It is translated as CASSPPYGTTASYEQYF.

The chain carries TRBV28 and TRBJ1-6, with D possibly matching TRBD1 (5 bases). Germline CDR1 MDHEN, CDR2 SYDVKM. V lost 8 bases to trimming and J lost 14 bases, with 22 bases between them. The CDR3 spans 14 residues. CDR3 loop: CASRAGTTDLTLHF. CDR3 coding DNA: TGTGCCAGCCGAGCCGGGACTACGGATCTAACCCTCCACTTT.

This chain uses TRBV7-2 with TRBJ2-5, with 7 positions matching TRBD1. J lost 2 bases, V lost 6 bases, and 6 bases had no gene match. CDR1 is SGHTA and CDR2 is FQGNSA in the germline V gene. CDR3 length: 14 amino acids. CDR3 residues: CASSHRGRQETQYF. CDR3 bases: TGTGCCAGCAGTCACAGGGGTCGGCAAGAGACCCAGTACTTC.

CDR3 DNA sequence: TGCGCCAGCAGCTTGGCCGTCGGGACAGGGGGACACTATGGCTACACCTTC. Protein: CASSLAVGTGGHYGYTF. V and J are TRBV5-1 and TRBJ1-2; 11 bases agree with TRBD1. The CDR3 runs 17 residues. Germline V CDR1 and CDR2: SGHRS, YFSETQ. V shed 0 bases, J shed 3 bases, and the junction held 7 bases outside the gene matches.

The DNA of the CDR3 is TGTGCCACCGCCTTACAGGGGGCCCCTAGGGAGCAGTACTTC. Translation gives CATALQGAPREQYF. This chain joins TRBV2 and TRBJ2-7, with TRBD1 matching 9 bases. Germline V gene data show CDR1 as SNHLY and CDR2 as FYNNEI. The CDR3 consists of 14 residues. V gave up 10 bases and J gave up 7 bases; unmatched junction bases: 14.

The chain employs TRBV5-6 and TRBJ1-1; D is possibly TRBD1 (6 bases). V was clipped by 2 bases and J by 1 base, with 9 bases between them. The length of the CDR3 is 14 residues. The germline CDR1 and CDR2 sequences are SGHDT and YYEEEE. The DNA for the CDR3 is TGTGCCAGCAGCTTCCTACAGGGGAACACTGAAGCTTTCTTT. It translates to CASSFLQGNTEAFF.

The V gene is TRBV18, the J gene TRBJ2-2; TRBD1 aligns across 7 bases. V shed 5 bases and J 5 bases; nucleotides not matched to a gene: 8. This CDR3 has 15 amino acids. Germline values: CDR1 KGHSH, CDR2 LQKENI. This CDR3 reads CASSTYRGGTGELFF. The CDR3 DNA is TGTGCCAGCTCAACCTACAGGGGTGGTACCGGGGAGCTGTTTTTT.

CDR3 sequence (DNA): TGTGCCAGTAGTCGGGGGGGGTTAGGGGCCAACGTCCTGACTTTC. As protein: CASSRGGLGANVLTF. This chain connects TRBV19 to TRBJ2-6; 8 bases agree with TRBD2. The CDR3 extends over 15 amino acids. Germline CDR1 is LNHDA and CDR2 is SQIVND (reference sequence). The trim removed 5 bases at V and 4 bases at J, leaving 4 bases unmatched.